The clone carrying this TCR beta chain has just a few counts. The antigen is unknown. The sample is drawn from a study of cytomegalovirus exposure and HLA in healthy donors. About the research overall: Among the approximately 430 donors who were genotyped, about 80% fell in the genetic ancestry cluster that is associated with self-reported Caucasian donors. Study-level points and caveats: As a later analysis revealed, the rate of TCR association differed by HLA locus, with DRB1 most and HLA-C fewest. TCR beta V- and J-gene trimming, according to a later analysis, was linked to a missense DCLRE1C variant. Clonal expansion, a later analysis showed, was greater in HLA-associated TCR beta chains than in equally common others.

V was pared by 6 bases and J by 4 bases, with 5 bases of the junction left unmatched. CDR1 is ENHRY and CDR2 is SYGVKD in the germline V gene. The CDR3 totals 13 residues. Primers included in the PCR were 60 Vbeta and 13 Jbeta primers. The assay was immunoSEQ multiplex PCR, and TCRdb's table has in-frame clones only and misses some. This table has around 140,000 clones, around 80% appearing once. The rearrangement links TRBV10-3 to TRBJ2-7; TRBD2 matches at 8 bases. This TCR came from a female donor in good health and CMV-seropositive. What was sequenced was PBMCs. This CDR3 reads CAIRSLAGYEQYF. DNA of the CDR3: TGTGCCATCAGGAGCCTAGCGGGTTACGAGCAGTACTTC.